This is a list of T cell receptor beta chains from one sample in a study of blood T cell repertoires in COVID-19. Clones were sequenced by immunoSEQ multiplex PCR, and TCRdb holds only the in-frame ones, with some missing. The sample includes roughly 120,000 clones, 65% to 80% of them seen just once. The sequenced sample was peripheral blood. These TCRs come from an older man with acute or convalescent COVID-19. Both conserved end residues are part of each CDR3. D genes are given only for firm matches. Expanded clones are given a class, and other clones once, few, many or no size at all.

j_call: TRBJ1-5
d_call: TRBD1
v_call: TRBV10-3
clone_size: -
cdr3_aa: CAIRDRENQPQHF
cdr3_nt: TGTGCCATCAGGGACAGGGAGAATCAGCCCCAGCATTTT

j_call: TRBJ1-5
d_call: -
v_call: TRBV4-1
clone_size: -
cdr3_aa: CASSQADGGRQPQHF
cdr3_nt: TGCGCCAGCAGCCAAGCGGACGGGGGACGTCAGCCCCAGCATTTT

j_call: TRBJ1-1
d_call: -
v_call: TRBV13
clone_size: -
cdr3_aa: CASSLSGGENTEAFF
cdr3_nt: TGTGCCAGCAGCTTATCTGGGGGCGAAAACACTGAAGCTTTCTTT

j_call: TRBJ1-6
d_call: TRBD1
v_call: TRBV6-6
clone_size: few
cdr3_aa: CASSRQGDSSYNSPLHF
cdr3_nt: TGTGCCAGCAGTCGTCAGGGGGATAGCTCCTATAATTCACCCCTCCACTTT

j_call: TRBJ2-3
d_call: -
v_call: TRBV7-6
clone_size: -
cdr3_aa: CASSRRDYATDTQYF
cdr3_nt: TGTGCCAGCAGCCGTCGGGATTATGCAACAGATACGCAGTATTTT

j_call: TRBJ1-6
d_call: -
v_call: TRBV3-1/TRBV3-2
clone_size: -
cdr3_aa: CASSQVVRSGSPLHF
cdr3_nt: TGTGCCAGCAGCCAAGTGGTCAGATCAGGGTCACCCCTCCACTTT

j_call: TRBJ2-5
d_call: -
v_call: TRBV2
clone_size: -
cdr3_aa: CASSDYQETQYF
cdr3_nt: TGTGCCAGCAGTGATTATCAAGAGACCCAGTACTTC

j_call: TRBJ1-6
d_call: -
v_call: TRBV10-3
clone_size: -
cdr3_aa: CAISPRPPGSYNSPLHF
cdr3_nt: TGTGCCATCAGCCCACGACCACCCGGGTCCTATAATTCACCCCTCCACTTT

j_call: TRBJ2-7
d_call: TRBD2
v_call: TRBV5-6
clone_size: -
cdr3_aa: CASSPTSGRAYEQYF
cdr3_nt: TGTGCCAGCAGTCCCACTAGCGGGAGGGCCTACGAGCAGTACTTC

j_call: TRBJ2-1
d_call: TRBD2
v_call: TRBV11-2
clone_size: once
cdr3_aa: CASSPRTSGRPHEQFF
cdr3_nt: TGTGCCAGCAGCCCAAGGACTAGCGGGAGGCCCCATGAGCAGTTCTTC

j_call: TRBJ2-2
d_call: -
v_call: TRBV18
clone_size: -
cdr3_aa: CASSYRVTGELFF
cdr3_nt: TGTGCCAGCTCGTACAGGGTAACCGGGGAGCTGTTTTTT

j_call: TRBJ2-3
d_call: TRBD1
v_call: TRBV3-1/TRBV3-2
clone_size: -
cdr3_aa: CASRGTGGSTDTQYF
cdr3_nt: TGTGCCAGCAGAGGTACAGGGGGAAGCACAGATACGCAGTATTTT

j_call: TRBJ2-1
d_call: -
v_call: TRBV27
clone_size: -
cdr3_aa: CASSNRGYNEQFF
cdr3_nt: TGTGCCAGCAGTAATAGGGGCTACAATGAGCAGTTCTTC

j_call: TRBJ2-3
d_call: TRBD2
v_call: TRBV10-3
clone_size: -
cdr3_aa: CAISETSGGPADTQYF
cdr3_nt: TGTGCCATCAGTGAGACTAGCGGGGGGCCAGCAGATACGCAGTATTTT

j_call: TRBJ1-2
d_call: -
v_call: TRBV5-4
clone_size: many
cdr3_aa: CASSLGLGSYGYTF
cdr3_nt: TGTGCCAGCAGCCTCGGGTTGGGTTCCTATGGCTACACCTTC

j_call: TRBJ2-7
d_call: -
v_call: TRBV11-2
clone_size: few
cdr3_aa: CASANSYEQYF
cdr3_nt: TGTGCCAGCGCTAACTCCTACGAGCAGTACTTC

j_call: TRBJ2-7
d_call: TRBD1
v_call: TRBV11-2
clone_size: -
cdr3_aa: CASSRTAPPGQAYEQYF
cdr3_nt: TGTGCCAGCAGCCGTACCGCCCCTCCGGGACAGGCCTACGAGCAGTACTTC

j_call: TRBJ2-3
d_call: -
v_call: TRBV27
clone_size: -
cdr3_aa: CASSPQGTITDTQYF
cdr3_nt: TGTGCCAGCAGTCCCCAGGGGACAATCACAGATACGCAGTATTTT

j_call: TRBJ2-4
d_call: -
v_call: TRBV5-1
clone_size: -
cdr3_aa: CASSFTNQNIQYF
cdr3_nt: TGCGCCAGCAGCTTTACTAACCAAAACATTCAGTACTTC

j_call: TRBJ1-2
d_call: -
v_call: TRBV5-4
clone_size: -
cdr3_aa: CASSLEGRYGYTF
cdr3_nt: TGTGCCAGCAGCTTGGAGGGGCGTTATGGCTACACCTTC

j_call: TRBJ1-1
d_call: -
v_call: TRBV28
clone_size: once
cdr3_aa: CASSRPGGTEAFF
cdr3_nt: TGTGCCAGCAGTCGTCCGGGGGGAACTGAAGCTTTCTTT

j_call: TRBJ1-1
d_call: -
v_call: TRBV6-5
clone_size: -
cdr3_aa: CASRETVNTEAFF
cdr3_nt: TGTGCCAGCAGAGAGACAGTGAACACTGAAGCTTTCTTT

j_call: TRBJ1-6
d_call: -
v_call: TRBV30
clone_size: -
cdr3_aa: CAWSGQGISLHF
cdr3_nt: TGTGCCTGGAGCGGGCAGGGAATTTCCCTCCACTTT

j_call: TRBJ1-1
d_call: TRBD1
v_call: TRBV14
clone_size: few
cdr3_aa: CASSSLYRGRLANTEAFF
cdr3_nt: TGTGCCAGCAGCTCCCTTTACAGGGGACGCTTGGCGAACACTGAAGCTTTCTTT

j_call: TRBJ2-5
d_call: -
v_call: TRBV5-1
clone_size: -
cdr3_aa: CASSLGRETQYF
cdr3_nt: TGCGCCAGCAGCTTGGGTCGGGAGACCCAGTACTTC